The rows below give T cell receptor beta chains drawn from one sample of a study of regulatory T cells in long-lasting Graves disease. TCRdb re-called the multiplex PCR reads through MiXCR, storing one row per CDR3 protein. The sample lists about 220,000 distinct CDR3 sequences, around 20% occurring once. These data were also filed under a second study, of T cells in Graves' hyperthyroidism and ophthalmopathy.

The sequencing here drew on peripheral blood mononuclear cells (PBMCs), taken at new diagnosis, from a patient treated with antithyroid drugs. These receptors all come from a woman under 40 with Graves disease. Each CDR3 is given with its conserved first and last residue. D genes are given only for firm matches. Size tells how often a clone was seen (once, few, many) or the class of an expanded clone, and some rows leave it out.

size | D | J | V | CDR3 | DNA
many | - | TRBJ1-2 | TRBV28 | CASSFQGSYGYTF | TGTGCCAGCAGTTTCCAGGGATCGTATGGCTACACCTTC
many | - | TRBJ1-1 | TRBV30 | CATVGGSAEAFF | TGTGCCACCGTCGGGGGGTCGGCTGAAGCTTTCTTT
many | - | TRBJ2-3 | TRBV20-1 | CSARDRKSGDTQYF | TGCAGTGCTAGAGATCGAAAATCGGGAGATACGCAGTATTTT
many | - | TRBJ2-2 | TRBV11-2 | CASSLPGRLANTGELFF | TGTGCCAGCAGCTTGCCGGGGAGATTAGCGAACACCGGGGAGCTGTTTTTT
many | TRBD1 | TRBJ1-2 | TRBV18 | CASSPETGPSHYGYTF | TGTGCCAGCTCACCCGAGACAGGGCCTTCGCACTATGGCTACACCTTC
many | TRBD2 | TRBJ2-2 | TRBV3-1 | CASSPHGGSGELFF | TGTGCCAGCAGCCCCCACGGGGGGTCCGGGGAGCTGTTTTTT
many | TRBD1 | TRBJ2-7 | TRBV20-1 | CSPKTGGSEQYF | TGCAGTCCCAAGACAGGGGGCTCCGAGCAGTACTTC
many | - | TRBJ1-1 | TRBV29-1 | CSVGWQVTEAFF | TGCAGCGTTGGATGGCAGGTCACTGAAGCTTTCTTT
many | - | TRBJ1-1 | TRBV20-1 | CSAPRGQSNTEAFF | TGCAGTGCTCCCCGTGGACAGTCGAACACTGAAGCTTTCTTT
- | TRBD2 | TRBJ2-7 | TRBV11-1 | CASSVRGNSYEQYF | TGTGCCAGCAGCGTGCGGGGGAACTCCTACGAGCAGTACTTC
few | TRBD2 | TRBJ2-3 | TRBV7-9 | CASSLGDGSGGADTQYF | TGTGCCAGCAGCTTAGGAGACGGTAGCGGGGGGGCAGATACACAGTATTTT
many | TRBD1 | TRBJ2-1 | TRBV2 | CASSQTGDSYNEQFF | TGTGCCAGCAGTCAGACAGGGGACTCCTACAATGAGCAGTTCTTC
many | - | TRBJ1-6 | TRBV11-2 | CAAGRGHDSPLHF | TGTGCCGCCGGGCGGGGACATGATTCACCCCTCCACTTT
- | - | TRBJ1-1 | TRBV6-1 | CASRSRGGENTEAFF | TGTGCCAGCAGGTCACGTGGGGGGGAGAACACTGAAGCTTTCTTT
many | - | TRBJ2-5 | TRBV18 | CASSPLGQETQYF | TGTGCCAGCTCACCACTAGGGCAAGAGACCCAGTACTTC
many | - | TRBJ2-7 | TRBV20-1 | CSARDPWRGSYEQYF | TGCAGTGCTAGAGACCCTTGGAGAGGGTCCTACGAGCAGTACTTC
few | - | TRBJ2-1 | TRBV28 | CASTPLPGCEQFF | TGTGCCAGCACTCCTCTACCGGGGTGTGAGCAGTTCTTC
few | - | TRBJ1-1 | TRBV6-1 | CASRPGPQSTEAFF | TGTGCCAGCAGACCGGGGCCCCAGTCCACTGAAGCTTTCTTT
few | - | TRBJ2-6 | TRBV15 | CATSRDGRGHGANVLTF | TGTGCCACCAGCAGAGATGGGAGGGGGCACGGGGCCAACGTCCTGACTTTC
many | TRBD2 | TRBJ2-5 | TRBV19 | CASSAVSSGTETQYF | TGTGCCAGTAGTGCCGTGAGCAGCGGGACTGAGACCCAGTACTTC
- | TRBD1 | TRBJ2-7 | TRBV11-1 | CASSWDRSSYEQYF | TGTGCCAGCAGCTGGGACAGGAGCTCCTACGAGCAGTACTTC
many | TRBD1 | TRBJ1-4 | TRBV19 | CASSTSPGQGKKLFF | TGTGCCAGTAGTACTTCCCCGGGACAGGGAAAAAAACTGTTTTTT
many | - | TRBJ1-1 | TRBV6-5 | CASSLLGTGNTEAFF | TGTGCCAGCAGTTTACTCGGGACGGGGAACACTGAAGCTTTCTTT
many | TRBD2 | TRBJ2-2 | TRBV30 | CAWRGLAGVRTGELFF | TGTGCCTGGAGGGGACTAGCGGGAGTGCGGACCGGGGAGCTGTTTTTT
many | TRBD2 | TRBJ2-5 | TRBV6-2/TRBV6-3 | CASSFTPGLAPGPCLGETQYF | TGTGCCAGCAGTTTTACTCCGGGACTAGCCCCGGGGCCGTGTTTAGGAGAGACCCAGTACTTC
many | TRBD2 | TRBJ2-1 | TRBV25-1 | CASTPRAGGPGEQFF | TGTGCCAGCACCCCGCGAGCGGGAGGGCCAGGCGAGCAGTTCTTC
many | - | TRBJ1-6 | TRBV6-1 | CASTPTAGHGSYNSPLHF | TGTGCCAGCACCCCTACGGCAGGGCATGGCTCCTATAATTCACCCCTCCACTTT
- | TRBD2 | TRBJ2-7 | TRBV10-3 | CASYRAAGVVDEQYF | TGTGCCTCCTATCGGGCAGCGGGAGTTGTCGACGAGCAGTACTTC
many | TRBD2 | TRBJ2-7 | TRBV12-3/TRBV12-4 | CASSRGTSNHEQYF | TGTGCCAGCAGTCGCGGGACTAGCAACCACGAGCAGTACTTC
- | - | TRBJ1-1 | TRBV6-1 | CASSKTAMNTEAFF | TGTGCCAGCAGCAAGACAGCGATGAACACTGAAGCTTTCTTT
many | - | TRBJ2-2 | TRBV6-2/TRBV6-3 | CASSYFSGSGELFF | TGTGCCAGCAGTTACTTTTCAGGGTCCGGGGAGCTGTTTTTT
- | TRBD1 | TRBJ1-4 | TRBV27 | CASRNRDRPNEKLFF | TGTGCCAGCAGGAACCGGGACAGGCCAAATGAAAAACTGTTTTTT
many | - | TRBJ1-1 | TRBV28 | CASSFWRGPNTEAFF | TGTGCCAGCAGTTTTTGGCGGGGTCCGAACACTGAAGCTTTCTTT
few | TRBD2 | TRBJ2-1 | TRBV19 | CASSRGLAGVGNEQFF | TGTGCCAGTAGTAGAGGACTAGCGGGAGTAGGGAATGAGCAGTTCTTC
many | - | TRBJ2-3 | TRBV4-1 | CASSQDGVSADTQYF | TGCGCCAGCAGCCAAGATGGGGTCAGCGCAGATACGCAGTATTTT
- | TRBD2 | TRBJ2-1 | TRBV2 | CASSELAGVNEQFF | TGTGCCAGCAGTGAACTAGCGGGAGTCAATGAGCAGTTCTTC
many | TRBD2 | TRBJ2-3 | TRBV2 | CASTSGGGTDTQYF | TGTGCCAGTACTAGCGGAGGGGGCACAGATACGCAGTATTTT
- | - | TRBJ2-7 | TRBV19 | CASSISVGSRSYEQYF | TGTGCCAGTAGTATTTCGGTAGGGTCCCGCTCCTACGAGCAGTACTTC
many | - | TRBJ1-5 | TRBV6-5 | CASSYSGNSNQPQHF | TGTGCCAGCAGTTACTCCGGCAATAGCAATCAGCCCCAGCATTTT
- | - | TRBJ2-7 | TRBV29-1 | CSVKGGADEQYF | TGCAGCGTGAAAGGGGGGGCCGACGAGCAGTACTTC
once | - | TRBJ2-1 | TRBV11-1 | CASGKAAYNEQFF | TGTGCCAGCGGCAAAGCCGCCTACAATGAGCAGTTCTTC
many | - | TRBJ1-1 | TRBV6-5 | CASSYGQNTEAFF | TGTGCCAGCAGTTACGGACAGAACACTGAAGCTTTCTTT
many | - | TRBJ2-7 | TRBV9 | CASSVPGGDEQYF | TGTGCCAGCAGCGTCCCCGGAGGCGACGAGCAGTACTTC
many | - | TRBJ2-1 | TRBV9 | CASSVAQGGTYNEQFF | TGTGCCAGCAGCGTAGCTCAGGGGGGCACCTACAATGAGCAGTTCTTC
many | TRBD1 | TRBJ1-1 | TRBV6-5 | CASSSARQGRNTEAFF | TGTGCCAGCAGTTCCGCCCGACAGGGGAGGAACACTGAAGCTTTCTTT
- | - | TRBJ1-2 | TRBV20-1 | CSALIDSLYGYTF | TGCAGTGCCTTGATAGACAGCCTGTATGGCTACACCTTC
many | TRBD1 | TRBJ2-7 | TRBV6-1 | CASSDKTGTYEQYF | TGTGCCAGCAGTGATAAGACAGGGACCTACGAGCAGTACTTC
many | TRBD1 | TRBJ1-4 | TRBV27 | CASSWYRGAEKLFF | TGTGCCAGCAGTTGGTACAGGGGGGCGGAAAAACTGTTTTTT
many | TRBD2 | TRBJ2-1 | TRBV2 | CASSDSLAGVYEQFF | TGTGCCAGCAGTGATAGTCTAGCGGGAGTCTATGAGCAGTTCTTC
many | TRBD2 | TRBJ2-3 | TRBV5-8 | CASSLRLALTDTQYF | TGTGCCAGCAGCTTGCGACTAGCGCTCACAGATACGCAGTATTTT
many | - | TRBJ2-5 | TRBV20-1 | CSAIVNARIGETQYF | TGCAGTGCTATCGTGAACGCCAGGATCGGAGAGACCCAGTACTTC
many | - | TRBJ1-4 | TRBV24-1 | CATSDLKRGRLNEKLFF | TGTGCCACCAGTGATTTGAAGCGGGGACGCCTTAATGAAAAACTGTTTTTT
few | - | TRBJ1-2 | TRBV27 | CASREGTREGYTF | TGTGCCAGCAGGGAAGGGACAAGGGAAGGCTACACCTTC